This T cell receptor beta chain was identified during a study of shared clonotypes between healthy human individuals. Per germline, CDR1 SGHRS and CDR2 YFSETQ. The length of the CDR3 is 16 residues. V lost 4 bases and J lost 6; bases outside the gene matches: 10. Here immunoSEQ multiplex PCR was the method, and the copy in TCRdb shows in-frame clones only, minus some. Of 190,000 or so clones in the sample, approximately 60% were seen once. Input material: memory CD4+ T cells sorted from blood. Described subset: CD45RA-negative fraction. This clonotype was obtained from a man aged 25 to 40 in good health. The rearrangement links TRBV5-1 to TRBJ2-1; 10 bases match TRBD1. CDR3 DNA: TGCGCCAGCAGCCCCGCGGGACAGGGGCTGTTCAATGAGCAGTTCTTC. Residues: CASSPAGQGLFNEQFF.